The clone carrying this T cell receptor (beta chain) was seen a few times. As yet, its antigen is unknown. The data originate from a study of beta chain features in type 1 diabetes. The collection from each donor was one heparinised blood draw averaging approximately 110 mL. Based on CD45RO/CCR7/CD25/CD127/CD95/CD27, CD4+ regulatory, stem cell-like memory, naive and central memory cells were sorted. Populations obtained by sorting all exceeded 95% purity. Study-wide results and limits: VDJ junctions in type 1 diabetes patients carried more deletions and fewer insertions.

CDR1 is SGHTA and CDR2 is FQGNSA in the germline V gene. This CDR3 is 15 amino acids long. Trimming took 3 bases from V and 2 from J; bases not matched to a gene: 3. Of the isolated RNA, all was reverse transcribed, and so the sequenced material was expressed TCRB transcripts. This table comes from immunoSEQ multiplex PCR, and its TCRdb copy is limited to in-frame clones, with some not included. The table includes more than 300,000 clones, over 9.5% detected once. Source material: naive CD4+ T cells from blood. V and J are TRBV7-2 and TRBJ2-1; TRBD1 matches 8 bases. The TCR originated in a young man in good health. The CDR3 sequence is CASSFQGAPYNEQFF. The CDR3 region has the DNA TGTGCCAGCAGCTTCCAGGGGGCACCCTACAATGAGCAGTTCTTC.